This TCR beta chain was documented in a study of blood T cell repertoires in COVID-19 (dated by TCRdb to the early 2020s). With regard to the full study: The collaborator samples originated in the United States, Italy and Spain and spanned the acute and convalescent phases of COVID-19. A de-identified subject ID, COVID-19 status, age in years and sex were almost always included in the sample metadata. The prospective study material was composed of cDNA or gDNA derived from T cells, B-cell-depleted T cells, or PBMCs. A freely available public database, intended as a resource for researchers studying the immune response to SARS-CoV-2, is where the repertoires were released. HLA class I and class II types, where available, came from metadata supplied by the sample provider rather than from assay-based typing. Subjects who had been exposed to COVID-19, were actively infected with it, or had recovered from it provided the deeply sampled blood TCRbeta repertoires that made up the dataset. Samples came from the ongoing ImmuneRACE study (first 160 participants) plus 1,254 subjects from 6 global collaborators. Study-wide findings and limitations: Clinical and demographic metadata were provided uncurated, with the amount varying by source and participant.

This clone has only a few counts. Its antigen remains undetermined. Nothing much larger sits one base from this clone, and base qualities are not available. TCRbeta CDR3 regions were amplified from genomic DNA using the immunoSEQ Assay, a bias-controlled multiplex PCR. The source study handled its data this way. Within the assay, amplification of reference gene primers was used to estimate how many nucleated cells each sample contained. To quantify the absolute abundance of each unique TCRbeta CDR3 rearrangement, sequence reads were collapsed and filtered. For each sample, productive Simpson clonality was calculated by taking the square root of Simpson's diversity index across productive rearrangements. TCRdb's version of the immuneACCESS table is confined to in-frame rearrangements and falls short of the full clone set. An unresolved V gene accounts for under half of the shortfall where checked; the remainder is of unknown origin. That table gives V, J and clone size, and the DNA gave D and trimming. The sample data list about 120,000 clones, and over 60% of these were observed just once. The ten largest clonotypes hold roughly 7.9% of the sample.

Each collaborating institution followed its own protocols to collect whole blood in K2EDTA tubes. For TCRbeta analysis, collaborators shipped samples in one of three forms: frozen whole blood, isolated PBMCs, or DNA extracted from either of those sample types. The CDR3 sequence holds 14 residues, the cysteine and phenylalanine included. This entry keeps only the CDR3 DNA: 42 bases, framed from base 1. V has 3 bases trimmed and J has 0 bases trimmed; junction bases matching no gene number 2. CDR1 is given as SNHLY and CDR2 as FYNNEI, both from the germline V gene. This sequence uses TRBV2 and TRBJ2-7; 7 bases in the junction line up with TRBD1. This TCR was recovered from a human donor in a cohort sampled during active COVID-19. The sequenced sample consisted of peripheral blood. The CDR3 loop reads CASSDWDSSYEQYF. The DNA reads as follows: TGTGCCAGCAGTGATTGGGACAGCTCCTACGAGCAGTACTTC.